This T cell receptor (beta chain) was profiled in a study of regulatory T cells in long-lasting Graves disease. Study outcomes and limitations: Thyroid tissue went unstudied; only peripheral blood was examined. With persistent disease, TRBV28, TRBJ1-2 and TRBJ2-5 were the favored segments. Only a small sample size was used, which may have cut accuracy.

Time point: persistent/refractory GD, antithyroid drugs over 5 years with positive TRAb. Isolated PBMC RNA provided the starting material for the TCR library. Comment on this clonotype: The target antigen is unknown.

Construction of the TCR beta libraries employed iRepertoire HTBI primers in conjunction with Arm-PCR of CDR3 regions. MiXCR, applied by TCRdb to the multiplex PCR reads, yields one record per CDR3 protein. The sample lists more than 300,000 distinct CDR3 sequences; approximately 23% were seen once. Trimming at V came to 1 base and at J to 8 bases, leaving 14 bases not matched to a gene. CDR3 size: 17 residues. Germline CDR1 reads SGHDT; CDR2 reads YYEEEE. The chain uses TRBV5-6 and TRBJ1-4, with 7 bases lining up with TRBD1. Sequences were derived from peripheral blood mononuclear cells (PBMCs), sampled when the disease was refractory, from a patient treated with antithyroid drugs. This TCR was sampled from a woman in her forties with Graves disease. CDR3: CASSLRQGGAFREKLFF. The DNA of the CDR3 is TGTGCCAGCAGCTTGCGGCAGGGGGGAGCTTTTCGGGAAAAACTGTTTTTT.